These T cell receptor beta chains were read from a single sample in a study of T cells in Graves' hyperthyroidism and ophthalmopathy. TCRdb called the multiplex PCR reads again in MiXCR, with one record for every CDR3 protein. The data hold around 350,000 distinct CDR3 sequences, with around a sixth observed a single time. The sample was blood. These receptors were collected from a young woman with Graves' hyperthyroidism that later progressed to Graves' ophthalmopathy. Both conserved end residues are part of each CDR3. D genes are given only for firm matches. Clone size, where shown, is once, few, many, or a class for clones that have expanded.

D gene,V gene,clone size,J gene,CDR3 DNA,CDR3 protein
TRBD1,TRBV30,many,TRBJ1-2,TGTGCCTGGAGTGGCGACAGGGGCCCATCTAACTATGGCTACACCTTC,CAWSGDRGPSNYGYTF
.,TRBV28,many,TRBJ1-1,TGTGCCAGCAGTTTTCCGGAGAACACTGAAGCTTTCTTT,CASSFPENTEAFF
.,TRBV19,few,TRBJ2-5,TGTGCCAGTACCCCCAGGGGTGGGGAGAGGTCCGGCCAAGAGACCCAGTACTTC,CASTPRGGERSGQETQYF
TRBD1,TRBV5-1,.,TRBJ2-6,TGCGCCAGCAGCTCATCCGGGACAGGGGCCTCTGGGGCCAACGTCCTGACTTTC,CASSSSGTGASGANVLTF
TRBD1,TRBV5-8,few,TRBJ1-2,TGTGCCAGCAGCTGGGGACAGGGGGCTGGCTATGGCTACACCTTC,CASSWGQGAGYGYTF
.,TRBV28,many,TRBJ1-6,TGTGCCAGCGCGTGGGGACGTTCTAATTCACCCCTCCACTTT,CASAWGRSNSPLHF
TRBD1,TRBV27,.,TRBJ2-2,TGTGCCAGCAGTGACACAGGGGCCGGGGAGCTGTTTTTT,CASSDTGAGELFF
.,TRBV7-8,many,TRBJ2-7,TGTGCCAGCAGCCCAGGGAACGAGCAGTACTTC,CASSPGNEQYF
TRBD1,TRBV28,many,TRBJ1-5,TGTGCCAGCAGATCCGGAAAGGGGGCCGTTCAGCCCCAGCATTTT,CASRSGKGAVQPQHF
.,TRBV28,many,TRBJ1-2,TGTGCCAGCAGTTTCGAAGGAAATATCCCCTTTAACTATGGCTACACCTTC,CASSFEGNIPFNYGYTF
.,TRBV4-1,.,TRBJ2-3,TGCGCCAGCAGCCAACGGATAGAAGATACGCAGTATTTT,CASSQRIEDTQYF
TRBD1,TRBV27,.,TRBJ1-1,TGTGCCAGCAGCGGGTTCGGGACAGGGCGAGAAGCTTTCTTT,CASSGFGTGREAFF
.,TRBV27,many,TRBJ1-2,TGTGCCAGCAGTCCCTCCTTCCAGGGCTATGGCTACACCTTC,CASSPSFQGYGYTF
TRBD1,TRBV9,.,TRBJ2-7,TGTGCCAGCAGCCCTCGGGACAGCTTATACGAGCAGTACTTC,CASSPRDSLYEQYF
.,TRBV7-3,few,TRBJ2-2,TGTGCCAGCAGCTTGCCCCCTAACGGGGAGCTGTTTTTT,CASSLPPNGELFF
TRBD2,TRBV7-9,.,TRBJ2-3,TGTGCCAGCAGCTTGGGGACTAGCGGGAGTATGTTGACGCAGTATTTT,CASSLGTSGSMLTQYF
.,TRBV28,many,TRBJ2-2,TGTGCCAGCAGTACAATAGGGGAGGACAAGCTGTTTTTT,CASSTIGEDKLFF
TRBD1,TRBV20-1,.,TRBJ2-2,TGCAGTGCTCAACCACGGGACAGCAACACCGGGGAGCTGTTTTTT,CSAQPRDSNTGELFF
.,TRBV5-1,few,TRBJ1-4,TGCGCCAGCAGCTTGGAGGACAACAAAAAACTGTTTTTT,CASSLEDNKKLFF
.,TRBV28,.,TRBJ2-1,TGTGCCAGCAGTCCGCCTGGGCATGAGCAGTTCTTC,CASSPPGHEQFF
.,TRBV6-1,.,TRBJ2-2,TGTGCCAGCAGACTGAGCGCCGGGGAGCTGTTTTTT,CASRLSAGELFF
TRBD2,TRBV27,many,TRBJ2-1,TGTGCCAGCAGTTTCAGGGTAGCGGGATACTCCTACAATGAGCAGTTCTTC,CASSFRVAGYSYNEQFF